This TCR beta chain was sequenced for a study of neurological immune-mediated disorders. This clonotype was recorded at least ten times. Its target is unknown. Findings of the study overall: HTLV-1-associated myelopathy led in TCR clonal expansion, while multiple sclerosis ranked lowest, below healthy controls.

The V end was cut by 10 bases, the J end by 2 bases, with 15 bases between. Germline V CDR1 and CDR2: MDHEN, SYDVKM. This CDR3 comprises 14 residues. A single run covered 15-18 subjects with over 180 million TCR-beta sequences. In TCRdb, the 5' RACE reads were re-called with MiXCR into one record per CDR3 protein. The sample includes roughly 49,000 distinct CDR3 sequences, about an eighth of them seen just once. Time point given: longitudinal time-point 3. The chain links TRBV28 to TRBJ1-5; D is possibly TRBD1 (5 bases). This TCR was recovered from a male donor with HTLV-1-associated myelopathy (HAM/TSP). Sequenced sample: PBMCs. The chain's CDR3 is CATSSGGGNQPQHF. As DNA, the CDR3 is TGTGCCACCTCATCTGGAGGGGGCAATCAGCCCCAGCATTTT.